Sequencing of this T cell receptor (beta chain) was carried out in a study of blood T cell repertoires in COVID-19 (TCRdb year 2020). Regarding the complete study: The collaborator samples originated in the United States, Italy and Spain and spanned the acute and convalescent phases of COVID-19. The material from the prospective study consisted of cDNA or gDNA derived from T cells, B-cell-depleted T cells, or PBMCs. Subjects who had been exposed to COVID-19, were actively infected with it, or had recovered from it provided the deeply sampled blood TCRbeta repertoires that made up the dataset. A freely available public database, intended as a resource for researchers studying the immune response to SARS-CoV-2, is where the repertoires were released. Samples were obtained from the ongoing ImmuneRACE study (first 160 participants) and from over a thousand subjects provided by 6 global collaborators. Sample metadata almost always included a de-identified subject ID, COVID-19 status, age in years and sex. Where HLA class I and class II types were available, the types were taken from metadata supplied by the sample provider, not from assay-based typing. Paper-wide results and their limitations: The amount of clinical and demographic metadata varied by source and participant and was provided uncurated.

Collaborating institutions collected whole blood in K2EDTA tubes following their own protocols. For TCRbeta analysis, collaborators shipped samples in one of three forms: frozen whole blood, isolated PBMCs, or DNA extracted from either of those sample types. TCRbeta CDR3 regions were amplified from genomic DNA using the immunoSEQ Assay, a bias-controlled multiplex PCR. In the original analysis: Nucleated cell counts per sample were estimated from amplification of reference gene primers within the assay. To quantify the absolute abundance of each unique TCRbeta CDR3 rearrangement, sequence reads were collapsed and filtered. For each sample, productive Simpson clonality was calculated as the square root of Simpson's diversity index over productive rearrangements. TCRdb limited this immuneACCESS table to in-frame rearrangements with V and J called. A share of clones is missing; checked studies link under half to unresolved V genes, and the rest is unexplained. V and J calls plus clone size are reproduced from that table; the DNA served to infer D and trimming. The sample table lists just under 75,000 clones, roughly 83% of them with a count of one. Jointly, the top ten make up roughly 2.5% of the sample.

As concerns this clone: Its antigen remains unidentified. There are no base qualities to consult, and no much larger clone falls within one base.

Here V drops 8 bases and J drops 2 bases, and the junction holds 2 bases not matched to any gene. The CDR3 has 13 amino acids, counting the end cysteine and phenylalanine. Left in the record is the CDR3 DNA by itself, 39 bases read in frame from the first base. For CDR1 and CDR2, the germline V gene lists MNHEY and SVGAGI. The chain employs TRBV6-5 and TRBJ2-3, with 9 bases matching TRBD1. The sequence was obtained from a man older than 75 with active or convalescent COVID-19. Sequencing was done on a sample of peripheral blood. CDR3 sequence: CASRDRVTDTQYF. In nucleotide form, the sequence is TGTGCCAGCCGGGACAGGGTCACAGATACGCAGTATTTT.